Listed below are T cell receptor beta chains from one sample, sequenced in a study of T cell repertoires in cytomegalovirus infection. TCRdb reprocessed the reads via MiXCR and lists one record per CDR3 protein. The sample contains hundreds of thousands of distinct CDR3 sequences, about 27% of which appear only once. These receptors lack a known antigen. The specimen was cultured PBMCs, collected from culture after CMV antigen stimulation. These receptors all come from a human donor in good health (CMV status not recorded). Some clones in this sample may be carry-over from other donors' samples. Each CDR3 is given without its conserved first and last residue. Clone size appears in some rows only: once, few, many, or a class for an expanded clone.

j_call | clone_size | v_call | cdr3_aa
TRBJ1-4 | . | TRBV7-8 | ASSPGGATNEKLF
TRBJ2-3 | many | TRBV12-3/TRBV12-4 | ASSLSQAGAQY
TRBJ1-1 | . | TRBV2 | ASSLTESMNTEAF
TRBJ1-2 | few | TRBV6-5 | ASSTKGTGVNGYT
TRBJ2-5 | . | TRBV12-3/TRBV12-4 | ASTMDRPQETQY
TRBJ2-1 | few | TRBV7-3 | ASSFGTEDEQF
TRBJ2-4 | many | TRBV7-8 | ASSLRTSGPGNIQY
TRBJ2-7 | . | TRBV6-1 | ASRLGRGLSYEQY
TRBJ2-2 | . | TRBV4-1 | ASSYGATGGLF
TRBJ2-1 | . | TRBV20-1 | SASSGRRGDEQF
TRBJ2-1 | . | TRBV20-1 | SARDSQLAGRYNEQF
TRBJ1-2 | many | TRBV14 | ASSQDRVYGYT
TRBJ1-1 | . | TRBV6-8 | ASSTSGTGGLRNTEAF
TRBJ1-1 | many | TRBV11-1 | ASSFSAGRNTEAF
TRBJ2-7 | . | TRBV27 | ASSPQDRFGYEQY
TRBJ1-6 | . | TRBV19 | ASLDRDSYNSPLH
TRBJ2-5 | . | TRBV7-3 | ASSLLGTTGAETQY
TRBJ2-7 | . | TRBV5-1 | ASSWTLAGEGYEQY
TRBJ1-6 | few | TRBV7-2 | ASSLGWAAGTPLH
TRBJ2-1 | . | TRBV3-1 | ASSFGGGYNEQF
TRBJ1-5 | . | TRBV24-1 | ATSDPSISNQPQH
TRBJ2-7 | . | TRBV27 | ASSLGESGEQY
TRBJ2-7 | . | TRBV6-1 | ASSERSGSIYEQY
TRBJ2-7 | few | TRBV19 | ASSPGTRSYEQY
TRBJ2-5 | few | TRBV7-8 | ASSRAGSGSLLGAQY
TRBJ1-1 | many | TRBV28 | ASSSLDRENTEAF
TRBJ1-6 | . | TRBV11-2 | ASSSYSSYNSPLH
TRBJ1-2 | many | TRBV7-2 | ASSLGPTGNGYT
TRBJ2-3 | few | TRBV7-2 | ASSLGTHTDTQY
TRBJ2-1 | . | TRBV14 | ASSHQRASSYNEQF
TRBJ2-2 | . | TRBV20-1 | SARDSGTTGELF
TRBJ1-1 | . | TRBV7-9 | ASSSHGATEAF
TRBJ1-1 | many | TRBV7-9 | ASSLVLSNTEAF
TRBJ1-2 | . | TRBV12-3/TRBV12-4 | ASSLRTGVYGYT
TRBJ2-5 | . | TRBV5-4 | ASSPGLARSETQY
TRBJ1-2 | many | TRBV7-2 | ASSLAPLGKGAHGYT
TRBJ1-2 | . | TRBV27 | ATLSFLKGSNYGYT
TRBJ1-1 | . | TRBV29-1 | SAGQPNTEAF
TRBJ1-6 | . | TRBV12-3/TRBV12-4 | ASSLGTGDSPLH
TRBJ2-5 | . | TRBV7-2 | ASSFGTGETQY
TRBJ1-1 | few | TRBV6-5 | ASSYTTVRNTEAF
TRBJ1-3 | few | TRBV6-1 | ASSRSGQGDSGNTIY
TRBJ2-2 | . | TRBV7-2 | ASRTSGTGNTGELF
TRBJ2-7 | . | TRBV7-9 | ASSLLGLGYEQY
TRBJ2-3 | few | TRBV19 | ASNVGRVTDTQY
TRBJ2-3 | few | TRBV15 | ATSRVPGTGQMSTQY
TRBJ1-1 | . | TRBV12-3/TRBV12-4 | ASSPPTGRRAAEAF
TRBJ1-5 | . | TRBV7-3 | ASSSVWDRTYSNQPQH
TRBJ2-7 | many | TRBV7-8 | ASSPGAPGDRAYEQY
TRBJ2-1 | few | TRBV6-1 | ASSAREFTHNEQF
TRBJ2-5 | few | TRBV20-1 | SARGTGNRETQY